This section outlines one T cell receptor (beta chain) sequence together with its context. This sample is part of a study of control samples from healthy donors and cancer patients. Some clones are missing from TCRdb's copy, which holds only in-frame ones; the method was immunoSEQ multiplex PCR. This table has roughly 120,000 clones, approximately 94% appearing once. The CDR3 contains 15 residues. Trimming removed 6 bases from V and 6 bases from J; junction bases left unmatched: 10. Germline-derived CDR1 and CDR2 are SEHNR and FQNEAQ (reference sequence). This rearrangement joins TRBV7-9 to TRBJ2-2; TRBD2 matches 7 bases. The TCR sequence derives from a man aged 25 to 45 in good health. The sequenced material came from blood. CDR3 nucleotide sequence: TGTGCCAGCAGACCCAGCGGGGCGGGCTCCGGGGAGCTGTTTTTT. This codes for CASRPSGAGSGELFF.